The clone carrying this T cell receptor (beta chain) was recorded only once. The entry originates in a study of blood T cell repertoires in COVID-19. This table comes from immunoSEQ multiplex PCR, and its TCRdb copy is limited to in-frame clones, with some not included. The sample consists of 350,000 to 450,000 clones, about 89% of them appearing once. Germline trimming cut 5 bases from V and 2 bases from J; bases unmatched to any gene: 5. In germline, CDR1 is MRHNA, CDR2 SNTAGT. The CDR3 runs 15 residues. This TCR derives from a man aged 40-49 years in a cohort exposed to, infected with or recovered from COVID-19 (not recorded which). The gene calls are TRBV6-4 and TRBJ1-5, with TRBD1 identical over 8 bases. The material sequenced was PBMCs or T cells enriched from blood (not recorded which). This chain's CDR3 is CASSKDRAGNQPQHF. The DNA for the CDR3 is TGTGCCAGCAGTAAGGACAGGGCAGGCAATCAGCCCCAGCATTTT.